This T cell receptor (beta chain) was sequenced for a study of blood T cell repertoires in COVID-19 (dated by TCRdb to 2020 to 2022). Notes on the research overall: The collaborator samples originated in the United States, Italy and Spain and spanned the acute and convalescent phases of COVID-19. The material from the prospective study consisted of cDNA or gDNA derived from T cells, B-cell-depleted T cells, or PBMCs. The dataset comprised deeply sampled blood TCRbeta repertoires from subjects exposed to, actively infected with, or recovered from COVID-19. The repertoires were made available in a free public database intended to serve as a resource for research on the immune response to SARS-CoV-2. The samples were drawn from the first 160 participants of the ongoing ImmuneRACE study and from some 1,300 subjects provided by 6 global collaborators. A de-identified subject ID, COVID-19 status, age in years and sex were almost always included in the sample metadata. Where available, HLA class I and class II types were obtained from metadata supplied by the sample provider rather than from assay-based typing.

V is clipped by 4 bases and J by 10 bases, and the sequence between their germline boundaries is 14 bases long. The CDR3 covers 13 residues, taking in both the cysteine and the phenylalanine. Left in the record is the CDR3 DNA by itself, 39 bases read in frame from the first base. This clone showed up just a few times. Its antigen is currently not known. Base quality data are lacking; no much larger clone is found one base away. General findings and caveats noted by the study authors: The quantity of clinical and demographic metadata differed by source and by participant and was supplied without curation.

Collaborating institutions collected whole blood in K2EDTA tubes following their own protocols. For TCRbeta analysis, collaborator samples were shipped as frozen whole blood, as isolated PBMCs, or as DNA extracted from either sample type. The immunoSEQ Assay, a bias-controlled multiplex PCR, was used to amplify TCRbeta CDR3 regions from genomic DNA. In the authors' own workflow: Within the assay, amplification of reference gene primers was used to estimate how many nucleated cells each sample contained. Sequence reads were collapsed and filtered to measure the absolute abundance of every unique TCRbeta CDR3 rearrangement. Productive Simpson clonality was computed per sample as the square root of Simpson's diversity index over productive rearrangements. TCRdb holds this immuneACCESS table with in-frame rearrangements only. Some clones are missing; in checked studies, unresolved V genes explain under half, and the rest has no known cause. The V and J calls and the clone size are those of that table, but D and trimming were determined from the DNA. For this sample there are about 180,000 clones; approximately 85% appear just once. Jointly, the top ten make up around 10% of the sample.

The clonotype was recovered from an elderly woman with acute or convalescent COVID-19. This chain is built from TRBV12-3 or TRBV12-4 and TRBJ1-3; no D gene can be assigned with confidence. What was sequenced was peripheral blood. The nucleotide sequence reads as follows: TGTGCCAGCAGTTGGCAGGAAGGTATAACCATATATTTT. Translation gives CASSWQEGITIYF.